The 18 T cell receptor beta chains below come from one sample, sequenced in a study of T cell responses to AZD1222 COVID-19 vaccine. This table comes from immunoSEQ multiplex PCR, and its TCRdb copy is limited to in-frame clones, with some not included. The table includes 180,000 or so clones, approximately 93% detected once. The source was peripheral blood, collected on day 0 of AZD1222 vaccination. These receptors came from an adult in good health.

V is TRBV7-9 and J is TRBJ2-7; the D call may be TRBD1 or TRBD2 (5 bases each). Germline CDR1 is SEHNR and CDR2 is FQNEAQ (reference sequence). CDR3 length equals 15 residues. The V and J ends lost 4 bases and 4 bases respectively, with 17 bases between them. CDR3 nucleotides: TGTGCCAGCAGCTACCCCGGGACCGGGTATTACGAGCAGTACTTC. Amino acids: CASSYPGTGYYEQYF.

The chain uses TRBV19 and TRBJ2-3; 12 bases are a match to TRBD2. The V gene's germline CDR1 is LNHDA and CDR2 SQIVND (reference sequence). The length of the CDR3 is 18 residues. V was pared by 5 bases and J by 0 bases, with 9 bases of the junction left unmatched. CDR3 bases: TGTGCCAGTAGTCCCAACCGCGGACTAGCGGGGAGCACAGATACGCAGTATTTT. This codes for CASSPNRGLAGSTDTQYF.

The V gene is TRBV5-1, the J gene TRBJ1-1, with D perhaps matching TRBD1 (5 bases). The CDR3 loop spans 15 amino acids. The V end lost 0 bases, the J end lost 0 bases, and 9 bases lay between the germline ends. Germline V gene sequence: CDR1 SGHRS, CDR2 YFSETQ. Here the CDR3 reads CASSLEGYMNTEAFF. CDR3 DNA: TGCGCCAGCAGCTTGGAGGGGTATATGAACACTGAAGCTTTCTTT. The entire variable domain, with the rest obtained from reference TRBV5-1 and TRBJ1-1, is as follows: KAGVTQTPRYLIKTRGQQVTLSCSPISGHRSVSWYQQTPGQGLQFLFEYFSETQRNKGNFPGRFSGRQFSNSRSEMNVSTLELGDSALYLCASSLEGYMNTEAFFGQGTRLTVV.

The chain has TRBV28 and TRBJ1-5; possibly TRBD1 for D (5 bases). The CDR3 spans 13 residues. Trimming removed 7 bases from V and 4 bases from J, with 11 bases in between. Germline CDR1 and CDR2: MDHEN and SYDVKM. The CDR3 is CASITQGNQPQHF. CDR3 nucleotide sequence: TGTGCCAGCATTACCCAGGGAAATCAGCCCCAGCATTTT.

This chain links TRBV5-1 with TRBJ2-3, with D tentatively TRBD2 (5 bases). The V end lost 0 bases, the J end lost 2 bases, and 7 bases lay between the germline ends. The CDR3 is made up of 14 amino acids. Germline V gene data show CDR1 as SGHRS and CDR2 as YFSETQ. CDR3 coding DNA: TGCGCCAGCAGCTTGGTCGGGATCACAGATACGCAGTATTTT. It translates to CASSLVGITDTQYF.

The CDR3 nucleotides read TGTGCCATCAGTGCAGTCGGGGATCAGCCCCAGCATTTT. Residues: CAISAVGDQPQHF. This chain joins TRBV10-3 and TRBJ1-5; unclear D gene. CDR3 length: 13 amino acids. Trimming removed 4 bases at V and 5 bases at J, with 9 bases between. The germline V gene has CDR1 ENHRY and CDR2 SYGVKD.

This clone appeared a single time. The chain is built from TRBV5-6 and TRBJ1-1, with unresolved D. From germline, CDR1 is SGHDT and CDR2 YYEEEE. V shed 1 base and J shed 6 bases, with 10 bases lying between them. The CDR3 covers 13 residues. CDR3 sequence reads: CASSLRFMSEAFF. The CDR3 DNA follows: TGTGCCAGCAGCTTGAGGTTTATGTCTGAAGCTTTCTTT.

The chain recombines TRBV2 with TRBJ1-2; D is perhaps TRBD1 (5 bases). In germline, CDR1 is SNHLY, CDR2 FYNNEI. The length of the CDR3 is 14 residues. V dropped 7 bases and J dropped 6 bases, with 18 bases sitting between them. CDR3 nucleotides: TGTGCCAGCACACAGCAGGGATCATCCCATGGCTACACCTTC. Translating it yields CASTQQGSSHGYTF.

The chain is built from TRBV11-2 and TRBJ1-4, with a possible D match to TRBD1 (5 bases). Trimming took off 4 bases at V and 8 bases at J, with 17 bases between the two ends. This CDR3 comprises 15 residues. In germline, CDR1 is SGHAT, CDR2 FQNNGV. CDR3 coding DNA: TGTGCCAGCAGCTCCTCCGGGTGGGGCGAAGAAAAACTGTTTTTT. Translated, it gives CASSSSGWGEEKLFF.

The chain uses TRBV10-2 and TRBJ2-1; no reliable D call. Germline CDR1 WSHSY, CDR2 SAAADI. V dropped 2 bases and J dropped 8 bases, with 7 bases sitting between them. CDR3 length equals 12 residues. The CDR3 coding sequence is TGCGCCAGCAGTGAGGCTAGGGATGAGCAGTTCTTC. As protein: CASSEARDEQFF.

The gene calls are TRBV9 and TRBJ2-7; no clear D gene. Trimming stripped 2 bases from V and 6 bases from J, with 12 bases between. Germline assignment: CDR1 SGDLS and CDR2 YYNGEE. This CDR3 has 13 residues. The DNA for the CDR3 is TGTGCCAGCAGCGTGTTTGCGTCGGGCGAGCAGTACTTC. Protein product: CASSVFASGEQYF.

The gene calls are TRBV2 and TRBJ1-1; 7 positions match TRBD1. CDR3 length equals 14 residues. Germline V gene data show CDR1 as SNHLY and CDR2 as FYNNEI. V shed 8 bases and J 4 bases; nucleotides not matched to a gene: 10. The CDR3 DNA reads TGTGCCAGCGGGTCGACAGGGATGGGCACTGAAGCTTTCTTT. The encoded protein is CASGSTGMGTEAFF.

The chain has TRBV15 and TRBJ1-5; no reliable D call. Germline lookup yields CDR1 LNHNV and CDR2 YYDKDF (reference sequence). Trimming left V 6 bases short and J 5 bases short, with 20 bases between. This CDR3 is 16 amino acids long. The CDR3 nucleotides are TGTGCCACCAGTCCCTCGTGGAGAGGGCGCGATCAGCCCCAGCATTTT. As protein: CATSPSWRGRDQPQHF. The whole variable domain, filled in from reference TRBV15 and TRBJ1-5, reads DAMVIQNPRYQVTQFGKPVTLSCSQTLNHNVMYWYQQKSSQAPKLLFHYYDKDFNNEADTPDNFQSRRPNTSFCFLDIRSPGLGDTAMYLCATSPSWRGRDQPQHFGDGTRLSIL.

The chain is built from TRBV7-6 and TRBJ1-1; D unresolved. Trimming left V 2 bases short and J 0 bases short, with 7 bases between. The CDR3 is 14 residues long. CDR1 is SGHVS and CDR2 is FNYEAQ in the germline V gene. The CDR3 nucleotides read TGTGCCAGCAGCTTATCTGCGGTGAACACTGAAGCTTTCTTT. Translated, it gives CASSLSAVNTEAFF.

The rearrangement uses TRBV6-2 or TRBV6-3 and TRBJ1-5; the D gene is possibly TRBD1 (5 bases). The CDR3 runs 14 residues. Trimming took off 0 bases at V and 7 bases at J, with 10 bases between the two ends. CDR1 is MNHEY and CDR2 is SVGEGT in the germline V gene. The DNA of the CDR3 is TGTGCCAGCAGTTACTCGACAGAAAGGCAGCCCCAGCATTTT. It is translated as CASSYSTERQPQHF.

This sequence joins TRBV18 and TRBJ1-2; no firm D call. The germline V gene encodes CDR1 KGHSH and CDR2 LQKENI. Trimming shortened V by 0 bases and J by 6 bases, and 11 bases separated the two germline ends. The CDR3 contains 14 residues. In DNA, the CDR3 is TGTGCCAGCTCACCACCTGTGGGCGTCGATGGCTACACCTTC. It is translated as CASSPPVGVDGYTF.

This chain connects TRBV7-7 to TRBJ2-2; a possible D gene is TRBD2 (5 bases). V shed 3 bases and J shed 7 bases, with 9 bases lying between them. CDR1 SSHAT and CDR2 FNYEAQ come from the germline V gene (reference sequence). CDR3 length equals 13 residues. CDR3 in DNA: TGTGCCAGCAGCTTCGGGGTCGGCGGGGAGCTGTTTTTT. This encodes CASSFGVGGELFF.

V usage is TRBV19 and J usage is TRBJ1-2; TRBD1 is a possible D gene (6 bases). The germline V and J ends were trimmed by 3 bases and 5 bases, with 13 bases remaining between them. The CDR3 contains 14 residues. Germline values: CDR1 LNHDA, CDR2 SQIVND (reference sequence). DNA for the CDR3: TGTGCCAGTAGTATTAGTAGGGGGAGTTATGGCTACACCTTC. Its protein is CASSISRGSYGYTF.